Sequencing of this T cell receptor (beta chain) was carried out in a study of siplizumab effects on memory and regulatory T cells. In germline, CDR1 is SGHNT, CDR2 YYREEE (reference sequence). CDR3 size: 15 residues. Trimming took 2 bases from V and 0 from J; bases not matched to a gene: 1. It was 100,000 or so TCR templates that were assayed per sample. The data were produced by immunoSEQ multiplex PCR, yet TCRdb's version contains in-frame clones alone and is incomplete. The table records 70,000 to 90,000 clones, 93% of them present only once. Regarding the study as a whole: Siplizumab conditions gave an average of around 70% Treg-derived mappable alloreactive CD4+ clones, versus less than 35% for controls. Naive T cells seemed more diverse than memory cells; they also seemed major alloresponse contributors. Naive or memory phenotype assignment was not possible for roughly 75-97% of proliferating CD4+ or CD8+ clones.

On this clone: Its antigen remains unidentified.

The receptor comes from a human donor in good health. The chain links TRBV5-4 to TRBJ2-3; 9 bases align to TRBD2. Source material: CD8+ T cells sorted from blood. In DNA, the CDR3 is TGTGCCAGCAGCTTTGCGGGGGGGAGCACAGATACGCAGTATTTT. As protein: CASSFAGGSTDTQYF.